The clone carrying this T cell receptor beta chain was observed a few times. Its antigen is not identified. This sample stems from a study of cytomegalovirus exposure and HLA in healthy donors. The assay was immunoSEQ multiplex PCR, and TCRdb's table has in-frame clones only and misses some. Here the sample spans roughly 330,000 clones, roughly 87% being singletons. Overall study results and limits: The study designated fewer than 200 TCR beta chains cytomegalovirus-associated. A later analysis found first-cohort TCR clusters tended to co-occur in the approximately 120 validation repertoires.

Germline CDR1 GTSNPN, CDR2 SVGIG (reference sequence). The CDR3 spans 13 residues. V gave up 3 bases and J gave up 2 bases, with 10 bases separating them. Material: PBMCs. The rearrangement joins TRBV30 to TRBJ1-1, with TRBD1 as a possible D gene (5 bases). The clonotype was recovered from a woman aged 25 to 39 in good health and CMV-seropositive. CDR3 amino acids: CAWRRGTNTEAFF. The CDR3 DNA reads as TGTGCCTGGAGGAGGGGTACCAACACTGAAGCTTTCTTT.